The sample holds one count of the clone carrying this T cell receptor (beta chain). Only in-frame clones appear in the TCRdb table, and some are missing; sequencing was by immunoSEQ multiplex PCR. The repertoire holds about 59,000 clones, 75% to 90% seen once, with 0.3% to 0.4% in the top ten. The data belong to a study of OX40 agonist ivuxolimab in advanced cancers. Trimming took off 4 bases at V and 0 bases at J, with 12 bases between the two ends. The CDR3 has 14 amino acids. Germline V gene sequence: CDR1 GTSNPN, CDR2 SVGIG (reference sequence). V usage is TRBV30 and J usage is TRBJ1-2; perhaps TRBD1 as D (5 bases). The clonotype originates from an adult with an advanced solid tumor such as melanoma, head and neck, liver or kidney cancer. The specimen comprised CD4+ or CD8+ T cells sorted from blood, sampled in a trial of the OX40 agonist ivuxolimab. CDR3 sequence reads: CAWNAQGSNYGYTF. In DNA form, the CDR3 reads TGTGCCTGGAACGCGCAGGGTTCTAACTATGGCTACACCTTC.